This T cell receptor beta chain came from a study of human T cells and chemical hapten exposure. TCRdb passed the 5' RACE reads through MiXCR, listing each CDR3 protein once. The sample lists 95,000 to 120,000 distinct CDR3 sequences, around a fifth occurring once. The table lists this clonotype with many counts. The CDR3 sequence is 14 residues long. Germline V gene sequence: CDR1 SNHLY, CDR2 FYNNEI. The germline V and J ends were trimmed by 7 bases and 6 bases, with 18 bases remaining between them. The study extracted total RNA from unfractionated whole blood. This receptor was taken from a human donor in good health. The chain joins TRBV2 to TRBJ1-1; D gene uncertain. CDR3 DNA: TGTGCCAGCACACAGAGCATCAGGCGATCTGAAGCTTTCTTT. Protein product: CASTQSIRRSEAFF. Variable domain in full (rest from reference TRBV2 and TRBJ1-1): EPEVTQTPSHQVTQMGQEVILRCVPISNHLYFYWYRQILGQKVEFLVSFYNNEISEKSEIFDDQFSVERPDGSNFTLKIRSTKLEDSAMYFCASTQSIRRSEAFFGQGTRLTVV.